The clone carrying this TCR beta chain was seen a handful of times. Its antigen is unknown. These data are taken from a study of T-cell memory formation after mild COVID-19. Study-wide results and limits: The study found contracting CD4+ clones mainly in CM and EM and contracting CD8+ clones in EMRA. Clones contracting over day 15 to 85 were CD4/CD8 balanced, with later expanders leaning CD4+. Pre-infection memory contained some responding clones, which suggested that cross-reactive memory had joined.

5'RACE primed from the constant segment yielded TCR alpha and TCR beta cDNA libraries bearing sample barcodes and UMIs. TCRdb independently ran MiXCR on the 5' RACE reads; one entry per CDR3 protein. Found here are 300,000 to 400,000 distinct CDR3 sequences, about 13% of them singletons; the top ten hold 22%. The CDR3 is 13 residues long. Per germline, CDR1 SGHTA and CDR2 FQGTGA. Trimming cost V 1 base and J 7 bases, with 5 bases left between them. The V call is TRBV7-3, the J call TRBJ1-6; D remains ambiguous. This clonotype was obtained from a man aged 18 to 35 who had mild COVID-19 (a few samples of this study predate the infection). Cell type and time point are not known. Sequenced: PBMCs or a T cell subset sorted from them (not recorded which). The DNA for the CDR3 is TGTGCCAGCAGCTTAATGGAGAATTCACCCCTCCACTTT. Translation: CASSLMENSPLHF.